This entry concerns a single T cell receptor (beta chain). Its target is not known. The data derive from a study of PD-1 blockade in classical Hodgkin lymphoma. The time point here: cycle 4 day 1 (C4D1), after less than 7 weeks of nivolumab. Each and every patient relapsed after autologous stem cell transplantation, and patients got differing brentuximab vedotin exposure. General study findings and limits: Nothing has yet pinned down what causes the repertoire differences, possibly disease activity or prior therapy. Complete responders started with a diversity level that resembled newly diagnosed patients at baseline.

V lost 1 base and J lost 1, with 14 bases in between. This CDR3 has 16 residues. Germline V CDR1 and CDR2: LNHDA, SQIVND (reference sequence). Sequencing was performed with immunoSEQ multiplex PCR; in TCRdb, only in-frame clones are kept and a portion is missing. Of tens of thousands of clones listed, around two thirds were seen once; the top ten hold around 3%. The source was peripheral blood mononuclear cells (PBMCs), collected before the fourth cycle of nivolumab. The source is a human donor with classical Hodgkin lymphoma. The chain carries TRBV19 and TRBJ2-7; tentative D call: TRBD2 (5 bases). The CDR3 is CASSIGLADLSYEQYF. The CDR3 bases are TGTGCCAGTAGTATAGGGCTAGCTGACCTTTCCTACGAGCAGTACTTC.